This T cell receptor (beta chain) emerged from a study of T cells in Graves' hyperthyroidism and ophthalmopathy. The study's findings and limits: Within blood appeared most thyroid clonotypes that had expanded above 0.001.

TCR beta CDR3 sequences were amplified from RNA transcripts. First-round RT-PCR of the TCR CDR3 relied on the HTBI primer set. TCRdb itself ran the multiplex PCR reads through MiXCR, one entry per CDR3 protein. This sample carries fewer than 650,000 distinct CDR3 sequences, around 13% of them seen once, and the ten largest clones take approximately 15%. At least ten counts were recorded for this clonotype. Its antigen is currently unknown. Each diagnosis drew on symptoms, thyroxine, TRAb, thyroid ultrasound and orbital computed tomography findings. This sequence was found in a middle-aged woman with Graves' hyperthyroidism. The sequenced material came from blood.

The CDR3 DNA sequence: TGTGCCATCAGTACTAGCGGGACCGGGGAGCTGTTTTTT. This sequence encodes CAISTSGTGELFF. This chain joins TRBV10-3 and TRBJ2-2; 9 bases match TRBD2. CDR1 and CDR2 (germline): ENHRY, SYGVKD. V was clipped by 5 bases and J by 5 bases; unmatched bases: 0. The CDR3 length is 13 residues.